The 26 T cell receptor beta chains below were found in one sample sequenced in a study of metastatic and nonmetastatic thyroid tumors. MiXCR was used by TCRdb to re-call the PCR reads. The sample has about 14,000 clones, approximately 29% seen once. No treatment of any kind had been given to any patient before thyroid surgery. The sample was tumor tissue. The receptors were gathered from a female donor with papillary thyroid cancer or a benign thyroid nodule (not recorded which). Some clones in this sample may be carry-over from other donors' samples.

DNA for the CDR3: TGTGCCAGCAGTCCCGGACTAGCGGGGGAGCAGTTCTTC. It specifies CASSPGLAGEQFF. The rearrangement joins TRBV27 to TRBJ2-1, with TRBD2 matching over 12 bases. J was trimmed by 10 bases and V by 5 bases; bases with no gene match: 3. CDR1 and CDR2 (germline): MNHEY, SMNVEV (reference sequence). The CDR3 covers 13 residues.

The chain is built from TRBV9 and TRBJ1-1, with D uncertain. Germline assignment: CDR1 SGDLS and CDR2 YYNGEE. The CDR3 sequence is 12 residues long. V lost 1 base and J lost 3, with 4 bases in between. The CDR3 DNA is TGTGCCAGCAGCGTAACCGACACTGAAGCTTTCTTT. Translated, it gives CASSVTDTEAFF. Full variable domain (rest looked up from reference TRBV9 and TRBJ1-1): DSGVTQTPKHLITATGQRVTLRCSPRSGDLSVYWYQQSLDQGLQFLIQYYNGEERAKGNILERFSAQQFPDLHSELNLSSLELGDSALYFCASSVTDTEAFFGQGTRLTVV.

The sample holds many counts of this clone. The chain recombines TRBV6-2 or TRBV6-3 with TRBJ2-7; D may be TRBD2 (6 bases). The V gene lost 4 bases and the J gene lost 5 bases, with 6 bases spanning the gap. The CDR3 contains 11 residues. Germline assignment: CDR1 MNHEY and CDR2 SVGEGT. This chain's CDR3 is CASSWGDEQYF. The CDR3, as DNA: TGTGCCAGCAGTTGGGGGGACGAGCAGTACTTC.

The gene calls are TRBV28 and TRBJ2-2; TRBD2 matches 9 bases. V shed 7 bases, J shed 5 bases, and the junction held 11 bases outside the gene matches. CDR3 size: 16 residues. CDR1 and CDR2 (germline): MDHEN, SYDVKM. CDR3 in DNA: TGTGCCAGCATTAAGGGCGGGGGGGCCGGGACCGGGGAGCTGTTTTTT. Amino acid sequence: CASIKGGGAGTGELFF. Complete variable domain (other parts from reference TRBV28 and TRBJ2-2): DVKVTQSSRYLVKRTGEKVFLECVQDMDHENMFWYRQDPGLGLRLIYFSYDVKMKEKGDIPEGYSVSREKKERFSLILESASTNQTSMYLCASIKGGGAGTGELFFGEGSRLTVL.

This clone was counted at least ten times. This sequence joins TRBV4-2 and TRBJ2-2; D possibly matches TRBD1 or TRBD2 (5 bases each). Germline V gene data show CDR1 as LGHNA and CDR2 as YNFKEQ. This CDR3 contains 16 residues. V gave up 0 bases and J gave up 4 bases, with 12 bases separating them. Written as DNA, the CDR3 is TGTGCCAGCAGCCAAGATAGAACGGGGCGCACCGGGGAGCTGTTTTTT. This encodes CASSQDRTGRTGELFF.

This clone has at least ten counts. This chain uses TRBV7-2 with TRBJ2-5; 7 bases are shared with TRBD2. The CDR3 spans 17 residues. V trimming: 0 bases; J trimming: 4 bases; junction bases outside the gene matches: 11. The V gene's germline CDR1 is SGHTA and CDR2 FQGNSA. The CDR3 is CASSLAGGREIGETQYF. Here the CDR3 DNA reads TGTGCCAGCAGCTTAGCGGGTGGGCGGGAGATTGGAGAGACCCAGTACTTC.

For the CDR3, the DNA is TGCGCCAGCAGCTTGGCGGGGAACTCCTACGAGCAGTACTTC. As protein: CASSLAGNSYEQYF. This sequence joins TRBV5-1 and TRBJ2-7, with D perhaps matching TRBD2 (5 bases). The V and J ends lost 0 bases and 0 bases respectively, with 7 bases between them. Germline CDR1 SGHRS, CDR2 YFSETQ. The CDR3 has 14 residues.

On this clone itself: One base away lies a much larger clone, so this may be a sequencing read error. The V gene is TRBV28, the J gene TRBJ2-3, with D possibly matching TRBD1 (8 bases). The CDR3 runs to 14 residues. Germline-derived CDR1 and CDR2 are MDHEN and SYDVKM. Trimming cost V 5 bases and J 6 bases, with 15 bases left between them. CDR3 sequence (DNA): TGTGCCAGCAGTCCCGGACAGGGAGGGGATACGCAGTATTTT. Its translation is CASSPGQGGDTQYF.

The rearrangement uses TRBV27 and TRBJ2-7, with no clear D. Trimming stripped 6 bases from V and 4 bases from J, with 13 bases between. Germline CDR1 MNHEY, CDR2 SMNVEV (reference sequence). The CDR3 has 13 residues. CDR3 residues: CASSPVGGYEQYF. In DNA, the CDR3 is TGTGCCAGCAGCCCCGTTGGTGGTTACGAGCAGTACTTC.

The sample holds many counts of this clone. This chain links TRBV28 with TRBJ2-7, with D tentatively TRBD2 (6 bases). CDR3 length equals 19 residues. V was shortened by 5 bases and J by 3 bases, with 29 bases between the two germline ends. Germline V gene lookup returns CDR1 MDHEN and CDR2 SYDVKM. The CDR3 is CASSPEGPSGGQGVYEQYF. CDR3 bases: TGTGCCAGCAGTCCCGAAGGTCCAAGCGGAGGGCAGGGCGTCTACGAGCAGTACTTC.

The rearrangement uses TRBV19 and TRBJ1-1; D gene uncertain. Trimming removed 0 bases from V and 8 bases from J, with 7 bases in between. This CDR3 region has 12 residues. CDR1 and CDR2 (germline): LNHDA, SQIVND (reference sequence). The chain's CDR3 is CASSIERAEAFF. The CDR3 DNA is TGTGCCAGTAGTATAGAGAGAGCGGAAGCTTTCTTT.

V and J are TRBV7-2 and TRBJ2-5; D is uncertain. The germline V gene has CDR1 SGHTA and CDR2 FQGNSA. Trimming took 4 bases from V and 0 from J, leaving 18 bases between them. The CDR3 has 17 residues. In nucleotides, the CDR3 is TGTGCCAGCAGCTGGGCCGCCAGTTCCACTTACCAAGAGACCCAGTACTTC. Translation gives CASSWAASSTYQETQYF.

This clone came up a few times. The rearrangement uses TRBV15 and TRBJ2-2; 7 bases agree with TRBD1. CDR3 length: 15 residues. J lost 5 bases, V lost 4 bases, and 7 bases had no gene match. Germline V gives CDR1 LNHNV, CDR2 YYDKDF (reference sequence). The CDR3 loop is CATSTRQGRTGELFF. The CDR3 DNA follows: TGTGCCACCAGCACGAGACAGGGTCGGACCGGGGAGCTGTTTTTT. The complete variable domain, with remaining parts taken from reference TRBV15 and TRBJ2-2, reads DAMVIQNPRYQVTQFGKPVTLSCSQTLNHNVMYWYQQKSSQAPKLLFHYYDKDFNNEADTPDNFQSRRPNTSFCFLDIRSPGLGDTAMYLCATSTRQGRTGELFFGEGSRLTVL.

Details on this clone: A junction end diverges from the germline sequence, so it may reflect a read error. V is TRBV30 and J is TRBJ1-3; D may be TRBD1 (5 bases). The CDR3 covers 15 residues. Per germline, CDR1 GTSNPN and CDR2 SVGIG (reference sequence). CDR3 residues: CAWSKWAGSVNTIYF. In DNA form, the CDR3 reads TGTGCCTGGAGCAAATGGGCAGGGTCTGTAAACACCATATATTTT.

This clone was seen ten or more times. The J gene is TRBJ1-3, the V gene TRBV28, with D maybe TRBD1 (6 bases). The V and J ends lost 0 bases and 0 bases respectively, with 9 bases between them. The CDR3 covers 16 residues. The germline V gene encodes CDR1 MDHEN and CDR2 SYDVKM. The DNA for the CDR3 is TGTGCCAGCAGTTTATGGGGGGCCGCCTCTGGAAACACCATATATTTT. This sequence encodes CASSLWGAASGNTIYF.

By its share, this clone is medium-sized (0.01 to 0.1%). The V gene is TRBV20-1, the J gene TRBJ2-7; D is unresolved. The V gene's germline CDR1 is DFQATT and CDR2 SNEGSKA (reference sequence). V dropped 3 bases and J dropped 6 bases, with 12 bases sitting between them. CDR3 length equals 12 residues. Written as DNA, the CDR3 is TGCAGTGCTAGCCCCACTGTCGCCGAGCAGTACTTC. Its protein product is CSASPTVAEQYF.

This clone was recorded many times. CDR3 in amino acids: CSARFGRGVHTDTQYF. CDR3 nucleotides: TGCAGTGCTAGATTCGGAAGGGGGGTGCACACAGATACGCAGTATTTT. The chain links TRBV20-1 to TRBJ2-3; either TRBD1 or TRBD2 may fit D (6 bases each). Germline values: CDR1 DFQATT, CDR2 SNEGSKA (reference sequence). The CDR3 is made up of 16 amino acids. V dropped 2 bases and J dropped 2 bases, with 17 bases sitting between them.

In this sample, this clone turned up many times. The DNA is left out, because the CDR3 cannot be placed on it with certainty; the CDR3 is given as TCRdb lists it. This rearrangement joins TRBV5-5 to TRBJ1-2; the listed D gene, TRBD1, was not tested against the DNA. With termini counted, the CDR3 has 12 amino acids. Germline CDR1 is SGHKS and CDR2 is YYEKEE (reference sequence). CDR3 amino acids: CASSFGTGAYTF.

This clone came up many times. The rearrangement uses TRBV3-1 and TRBJ2-5; 7 bases are shared with TRBD2. Germline V gene data show CDR1 as LGHDT and CDR2 as YNNKEL (reference sequence). The CDR3 runs to 15 residues. V shed 2 bases, J shed 4 bases, and the junction held 7 bases outside the gene matches. CDR3 residues: CASSQIGLGAETQYF. CDR3 nucleotides: TGTGCCAGCAGCCAAATTGGACTAGGGGCAGAGACCCAGTACTTC.

By sample share, this clone is large. The V gene is TRBV2, the J gene TRBJ2-6, with 11 bases matching TRBD1. The V gene's germline CDR1 is SNHLY and CDR2 FYNNEI. The CDR3 is 16 amino acids. The V and J ends lost 6 bases and 3 bases, in that order; junction bases with no gene match: 4. CDR3 in DNA: TGTGCCAGCAGCGGACAGGGGGCCCTTGGGGCCAACGTCCTGACTTTC. It translates to CASSGQGALGANVLTF. The full variable domain, its missing parts supplied by reference TRBV2 and TRBJ2-6, is EPEVTQTPSHQVTQMGQEVILRCVPISNHLYFYWYRQILGQKVEFLVSFYNNEISEKSEIFDDQFSVERPDGSNFTLKIRSTKLEDSAMYFCASSGQGALGANVLTFGAGSRLTVL.

At least ten counts were recorded for this clone. V gene TRBV3-1 combines with J gene TRBJ2-1, with 9 bases lining up with TRBD2. With V trimmed by 0 bases and J by 6 bases, 12 bases remained unmatched. CDR1 is LGHDT, CDR2 YNNKEL, per germline (reference sequence). The CDR3 sequence is 18 residues long. CDR3 sequence reads: CASSQDLLVGTSFNEQFF. CDR3 in DNA: TGTGCCAGCAGCCAAGATCTTTTAGTTGGGACTAGCTTCAATGAGCAGTTCTTC.

At least ten counts were recorded for this clone. The CDR3 DNA follows: TGTGCCAGCAGCCCGATGGGACTAGCGGGAGGCGGGACCGGGGAGCTGTTTTTT. Translation: CASSPMGLAGGGTGELFF. The chain uses TRBV4-2 and TRBJ2-2; 15 positions match TRBD2. Germline V lookup: CDR1 LGHNA, CDR2 YNFKEQ. V gave up 4 bases and J gave up 5 bases; unmatched junction bases: 8. CDR3 length: 18 residues.

This rearrangement joins TRBV4-2 to TRBJ1-1; weak D call: TRBD1 (5 bases). This CDR3 has 15 residues. Trimming took off 0 bases at V and 5 bases at J, with 13 bases between the two ends. Germline lookup yields CDR1 LGHNA and CDR2 YNFKEQ. DNA of the CDR3: TGTGCCAGCAGCCAAGATAATCAGCCAGGGACTGAAGCTTTCTTT. Residues: CASSQDNQPGTEAFF.

This clone is judged medium-sized. This sequence joins TRBV20-1 and TRBJ2-7, with D hard to call. The germline CDR1 and CDR2 sequences are DFQATT and SNEGSKA (reference sequence). V lost 0 bases and J lost 2, with 14 bases in between. CDR3 size: 15 residues. CDR3 sequence (DNA): TGCAGTGCTAGAGATCTCGGAAGGTCCCCCTACGAGCAGTACTTC. This encodes CSARDLGRSPYEQYF.

The V and J genes are TRBV6-1 and TRBJ2-1; a possible D gene is TRBD2 (7 bases). The germline V gene has CDR1 MNHNS and CDR2 SASEGT. CDR3 length: 16 residues. V lost 6 bases to trimming and J lost 5 bases, with 20 bases between them. The CDR3 spells CASSPWGGGAHNEQFF. In DNA form, the CDR3 reads TGTGCCAGCAGCCCCTGGGGGGGCGGGGCTCACAATGAGCAGTTCTTC.

Many counts were recorded for this clone. The chain recombines TRBV20-1 with TRBJ1-1; perhaps TRBD1 as D (5 bases). The CDR3 length is 13 residues. V was pared by 6 bases and J by 11 bases, with 22 bases between. From germline, CDR1 is DFQATT and CDR2 SNEGSKA (reference sequence). The CDR3 sequence: CSARWSRGGLAFF. CDR3 DNA: TGCAGTGCGCGATGGTCGAGGGGCGGTCTGGCTTTCTTT.